What follows are 12 T cell receptor beta chains derived from one specimen sequenced in a study of CD8 T cells in ankylosing spondylitis. Antigen specificity for these receptors is unknown. Each CDR3 protein is one row after TCRdb ran MiXCR on the 5' RACE reads. Of a few hundred thousand distinct CDR3 sequences listed, 15% to 20% were seen once; the top ten hold 0.95% to 1.1%. Whole-study results and caveats: Seven to nine highly homologous variants formed a TCR beta motif that appeared characteristic of ankylosing spondylitis blood.

The sample comprised blood, either unsorted or a sorted T cell fraction (not recorded which). The receptors come from a male donor with ankylosing spondylitis.

The sample holds one count of this clonotype. The chain links TRBV11-2 to TRBJ1-1; the match to TRBD1 covers 9 bases. V lost 4 bases and J lost 11; bases outside the gene matches: 8. The germline gives CDR1 SGHAT, CDR2 FQNNGV. This CDR3 spans 13 amino acids. CDR3 in amino acids: CASSSNRGRGAFF. In DNA form, the CDR3 reads TGTGCCAGCAGCTCCAACAGGGGGCGGGGGGCTTTCTTT.

This clonotype appeared many times. The V and J genes are TRBV12-3 or TRBV12-4 and TRBJ2-5; the match to TRBD1 covers 9 bases. The CDR3 length is 13 residues. Trimming cost V 6 bases and J 3 bases; bases outside gene matches: 2. The CDR3 sequence is CASRRTGEETQYF. The CDR3 DNA reads as TGTGCCAGCAGGCGGACAGGGGAAGAGACCCAGTACTTC.

This sequence joins TRBV6-5 and TRBJ2-1; D might be TRBD1 or TRBD2, each matching 5 bases. The CDR3 loop spans 11 amino acids. V was trimmed by 8 bases and J by 9 bases, leaving 11 bases between them. Germline CDR1 MNHEY, CDR2 SVGAGI. The CDR3 sequence: CASRGLGEQFF. CDR3 DNA: TGTGCCAGCCGGGGCTTGGGTGAGCAGTTCTTC.

This rearrangement joins TRBV28 to TRBJ1-2, with a tentative D call TRBD1 (6 bases). The germline V gene encodes CDR1 MDHEN and CDR2 SYDVKM. Trimming took 2 bases from V and 5 from J, leaving 12 bases between them. The CDR3 has 14 amino acids. In DNA form, the CDR3 reads TGTGCCAGCAGTTTAAGGGCAGGGGCGTATGGCTACACCTTC. Amino acid sequence: CASSLRAGAYGYTF.

This clonotype was seen a handful of times. V usage is TRBV7-3 and J usage is TRBJ2-5; D call uncertain. This CDR3 region has 16 residues. Germline CDR1 and CDR2: SGHTA and FQGTGA. Trimming stripped 5 bases from V and 7 bases from J, with 23 bases between. CDR3 in DNA: TGTGCCAGCAGCCCGCTCCCCCGTCCCGGATTGGGGACCCAGTACTTC. Encoded protein: CASSPLPRPGLGTQYF. The full variable domain, rest sourced from reference TRBV7-3 and TRBJ2-5, is GAGVSQTPSNKVTEKGKYVELRCDPISGHTALYWYRQSLGQGPEFLIYFQGTGAADDSGLPNDRFFAVRPEGSVSTLKIQRTERGDSAVYLCASSPLPRPGLGTQYFGPGTRLLVL.

This clonotype occurred a few times. Here the CDR3 DNA reads TGTGCCAGCTCACCTTCCCGGGACATGGAAGCTTTCTTT. This gives the protein CASSPSRDMEAFF. The chain has TRBV18 and TRBJ1-1, with a tentative D call TRBD1 (6 bases). Germline CDR1 KGHSH, CDR2 LQKENI. This CDR3 spans 13 amino acids. Trimming stripped 3 bases from V and 8 bases from J, with 13 bases between.

This clonotype was counted only a few times. J is TRBJ2-3 and V is TRBV12-3 or TRBV12-4, with 11 bases aligning to TRBD1. Trimming at V came to 4 bases and at J to 6 bases, leaving 3 bases not matched to a gene. This CDR3 has 14 residues. This CDR3 reads CASSWDRGADTQYF. The CDR3, as DNA: TGTGCCAGCAGTTGGGACAGGGGGGCCGATACGCAGTATTTT.

There are many counts of this clonotype. V and J are TRBV2 and TRBJ2-2; TRBD1 is a possible D gene (5 bases). V lost 6 bases to trimming and J lost 4 bases, with 9 bases between them. Germline V gives CDR1 SNHLY, CDR2 FYNNEI. The CDR3 contains 13 residues. The CDR3, as DNA: TGTGCCAGCAGCAGGGCGCGCACCGGGGAGCTGTTTTTT. Translating it yields CASSRARTGELFF.

J is TRBJ2-5 and V is TRBV25-1; 9 positions match TRBD1. Germline CDR1 reads MGHDK; CDR2 reads SYGVNS. V shed 5 bases and J 2 bases; nucleotides not matched to a gene: 15. The length of the CDR3 is 18 residues. CDR3: CASSIHRGRPSIQETQYF. CDR3 sequence (DNA): TGTGCCAGCAGTATCCACAGGGGGCGGCCATCTATACAAGAGACCCAGTACTTC.

The V call is TRBV5-4, the J call TRBJ2-2; D is tentatively TRBD1 or TRBD2 (5 bases each). The V end was cut by 2 bases, the J end by 5 bases, with 13 bases between. In germline, CDR1 is SGHNT, CDR2 YYREEE (reference sequence). This CDR3 is built from 15 residues. The CDR3 DNA follows: TGTGCCAGCAGCTTCGAGAGGGGATTGACCGGGGAGCTGTTTTTT. As protein: CASSFERGLTGELFF.

This clonotype has a handful of counts. The chain employs TRBV7-3 and TRBJ2-2; 12 bases are shared with TRBD1. Germline CDR1 and CDR2: SGHTA and FQGTGA. V was clipped by 5 bases and J by 7 bases; unmatched bases: 11. The CDR3 runs to 17 residues. DNA of the CDR3: TGTGCCAGCAGCCTTGGGACAGGGGGCCGAGTAGGCGGGGAGCTGTTTTTT. It yields the protein CASSLGTGGRVGGELFF.

This clonotype came up a few times. This chain connects TRBV20-1 to TRBJ1-2; TRBD1 agrees at 8 bases. The germline CDR1 and CDR2 sequences are DFQATT and SNEGSKA (reference sequence). The CDR3 is made up of 14 amino acids. V trimming: 2 bases; J trimming: 4 bases; junction bases outside the gene matches: 6. The CDR3 DNA follows: TGCAGTGCTAGAAAGGGGGACAGGATCTATGGCTACACCTTC. Residues: CSARKGDRIYGYTF.